This T cell receptor beta chain stems from a study of beta chain features in type 1 diabetes. Findings and limits, study-wide: A moderate, significant TCRB CDR3 shortening appeared in type 1 diabetes across four CD4+ subsets.

This clone was seen only a few times. Antigen unknown. The same CDR3 also results from other DNA sequences found in this sample. All of the isolated RNA was reverse transcribed, so expressed TCRB transcripts were sequenced. Assay used: immunoSEQ multiplex PCR; TCRdb lists only in-frame clones, some missing. This sample has some 270,000 clones; approximately 11% occur once, and the top ten carry over 0.015%. The ends lost 3 bases at V and 10 bases at J; junction bases unmatched: 3. This CDR3 spans 13 amino acids. Looked up from germline, CDR1 is SGHVS and CDR2 is FQNEAQ. This clonotype was obtained from a man aged 25 to 45 with type 1 diabetes. The sample consisted of naive CD4+ T cells from blood. The chain employs TRBV7-8 and TRBJ2-1, with 10 positions matching TRBD1. The CDR3 here is CASSLDRGREQFF. CDR3 nucleotide sequence: TGTGCCAGCAGCTTGGACAGGGGGAGGGAGCAGTTCTTC.